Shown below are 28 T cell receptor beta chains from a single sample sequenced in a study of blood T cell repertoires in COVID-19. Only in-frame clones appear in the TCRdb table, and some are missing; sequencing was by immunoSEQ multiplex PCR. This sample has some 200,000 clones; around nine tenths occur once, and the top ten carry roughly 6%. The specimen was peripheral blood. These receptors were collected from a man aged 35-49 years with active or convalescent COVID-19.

The CDR3 spells CSGGQGGPYEQYF. The CDR3 DNA is TGCAGCGGGGGACAGGGTGGACCCTACGAGCAGTACTTC. The chain combines TRBV29-1 with TRBJ2-7; 9 bases map to TRBD1. The V and J ends lost 7 bases and 2 bases, in that order; junction bases with no gene match: 6. Germline lookup yields CDR1 SQVTM and CDR2 ANQGSEA. This CDR3 is 13 amino acids long.

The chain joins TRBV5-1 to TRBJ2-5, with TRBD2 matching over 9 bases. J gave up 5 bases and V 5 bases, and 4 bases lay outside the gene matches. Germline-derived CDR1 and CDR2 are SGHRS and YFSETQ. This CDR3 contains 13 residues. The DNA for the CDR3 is TGCGCCAGCAGGCGGGGGGGCGAGGAGACCCAGTACTTC. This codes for CASRRGGEETQYF.

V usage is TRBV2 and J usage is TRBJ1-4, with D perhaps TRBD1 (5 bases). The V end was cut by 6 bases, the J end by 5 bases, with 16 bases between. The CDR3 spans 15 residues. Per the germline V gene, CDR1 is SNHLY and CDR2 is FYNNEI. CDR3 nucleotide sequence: TGTGCCAGCAGCCCCCGGGACGGGAGGAATGAAAAACTGTTTTTT. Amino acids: CASSPRDGRNEKLFF.

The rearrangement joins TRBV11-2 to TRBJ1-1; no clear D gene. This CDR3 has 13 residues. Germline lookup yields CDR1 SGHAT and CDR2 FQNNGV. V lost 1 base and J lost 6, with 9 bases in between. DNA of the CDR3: TGTGCCAGCAGCTTAGCAGGTAGCGCTGAAGCTTTCTTT. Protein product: CASSLAGSAEAFF.

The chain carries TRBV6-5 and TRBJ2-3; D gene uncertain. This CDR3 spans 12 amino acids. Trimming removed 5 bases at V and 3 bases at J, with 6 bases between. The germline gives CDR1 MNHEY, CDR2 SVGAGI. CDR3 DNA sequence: TGTGCCAGCAGTACGGAGACAGATACGCAGTATTTT. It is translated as CASSTETDTQYF.

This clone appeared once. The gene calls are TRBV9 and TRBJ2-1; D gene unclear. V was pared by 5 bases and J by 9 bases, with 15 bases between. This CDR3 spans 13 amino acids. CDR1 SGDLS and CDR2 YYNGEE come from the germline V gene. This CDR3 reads CASSPSFVSEQFF. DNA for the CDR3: TGTGCCAGCAGTCCTAGTTTCGTAAGTGAGCAGTTCTTC. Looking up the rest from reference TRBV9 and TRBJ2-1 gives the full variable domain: DSGVTQTPKHLITATGQRVTLRCSPRSGDLSVYWYQQSLDQGLQFLIQYYNGEERAKGNILERFSAQQFPDLHSELNLSSLELGDSALYFCASSPSFVSEQFFGPGTRLTVL.

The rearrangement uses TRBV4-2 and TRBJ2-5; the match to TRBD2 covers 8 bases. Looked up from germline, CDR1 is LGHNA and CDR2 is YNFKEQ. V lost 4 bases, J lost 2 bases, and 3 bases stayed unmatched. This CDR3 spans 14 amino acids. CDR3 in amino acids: CASSRERGQETQYF. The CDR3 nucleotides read TGTGCCAGCAGCCGTGAGCGGGGGCAAGAGACCCAGTACTTC.

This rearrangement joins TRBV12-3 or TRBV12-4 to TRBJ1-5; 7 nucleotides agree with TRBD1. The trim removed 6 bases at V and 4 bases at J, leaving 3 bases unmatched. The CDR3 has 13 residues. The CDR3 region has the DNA TGTGCCAGCAGCCAGACAGGGAATCAGCCCCAGCATTTT. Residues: CASSQTGNQPQHF.

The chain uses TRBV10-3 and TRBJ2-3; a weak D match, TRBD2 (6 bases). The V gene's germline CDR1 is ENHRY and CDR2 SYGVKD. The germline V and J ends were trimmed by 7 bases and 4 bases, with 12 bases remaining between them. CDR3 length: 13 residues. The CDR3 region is CAITRDRSDTQYF. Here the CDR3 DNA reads TGTGCCATCACGCGGGATCGCTCAGATACGCAGTATTTT.

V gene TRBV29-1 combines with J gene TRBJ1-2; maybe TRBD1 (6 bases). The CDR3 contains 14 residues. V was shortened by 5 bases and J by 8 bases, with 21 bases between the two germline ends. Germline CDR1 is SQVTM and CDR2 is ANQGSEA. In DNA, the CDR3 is TGCAGCGTTATACGAACAGGGACCCAGAGGGGCTACACCTTC. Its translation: CSVIRTGTQRGYTF.

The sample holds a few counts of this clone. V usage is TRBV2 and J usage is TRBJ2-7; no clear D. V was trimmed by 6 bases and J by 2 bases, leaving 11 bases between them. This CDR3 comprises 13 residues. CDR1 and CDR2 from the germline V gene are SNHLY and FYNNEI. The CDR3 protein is CASRREAAYEQYF. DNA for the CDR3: TGTGCCAGCAGAAGAGAGGCAGCCTACGAGCAGTACTTC.

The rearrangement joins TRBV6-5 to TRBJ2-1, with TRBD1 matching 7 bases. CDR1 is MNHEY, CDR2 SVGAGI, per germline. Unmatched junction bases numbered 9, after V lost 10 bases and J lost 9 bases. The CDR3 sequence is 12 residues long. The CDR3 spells CAIISTGFEQFF. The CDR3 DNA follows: TGTGCCATCATTTCGACAGGGTTTGAGCAGTTCTTC.

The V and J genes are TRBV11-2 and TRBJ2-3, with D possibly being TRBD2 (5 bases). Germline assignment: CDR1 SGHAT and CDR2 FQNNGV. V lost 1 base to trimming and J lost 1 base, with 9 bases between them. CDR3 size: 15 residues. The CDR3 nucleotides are TGTGCCAGCAGCTTAGGGGGAGATGGCACAGATACGCAGTATTTT. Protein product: CASSLGGDGTDTQYF.

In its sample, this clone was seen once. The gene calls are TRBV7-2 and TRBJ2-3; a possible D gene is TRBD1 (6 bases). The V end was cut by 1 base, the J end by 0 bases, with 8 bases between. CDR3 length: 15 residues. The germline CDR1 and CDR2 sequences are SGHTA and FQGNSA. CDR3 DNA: TGTGCCAGCAGCTTAGGGACAGACAGCACAGATACGCAGTATTTT. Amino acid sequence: CASSLGTDSTDTQYF.

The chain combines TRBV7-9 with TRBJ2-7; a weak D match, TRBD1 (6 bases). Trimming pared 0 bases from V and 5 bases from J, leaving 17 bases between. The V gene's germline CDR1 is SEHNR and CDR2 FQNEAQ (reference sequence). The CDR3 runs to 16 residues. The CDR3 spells CASSLAPGTFLDEQYF. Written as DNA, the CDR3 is TGTGCCAGCAGCTTAGCACCCGGGACATTCCTGGACGAGCAGTACTTC.

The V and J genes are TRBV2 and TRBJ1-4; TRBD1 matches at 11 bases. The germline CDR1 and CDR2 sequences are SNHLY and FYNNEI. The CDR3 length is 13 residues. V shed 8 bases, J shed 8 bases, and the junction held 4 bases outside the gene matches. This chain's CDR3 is CASVGQGAEKLFF. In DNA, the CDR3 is TGTGCCAGCGTCGGACAGGGGGCGGAAAAACTGTTTTTT.

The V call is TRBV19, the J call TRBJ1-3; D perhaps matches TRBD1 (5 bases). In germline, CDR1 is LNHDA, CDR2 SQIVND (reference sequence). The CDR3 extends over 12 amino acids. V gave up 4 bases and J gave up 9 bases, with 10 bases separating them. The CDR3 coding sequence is TGTGCCAGTAGTAAAGACGGGGGCACCATATATTTT. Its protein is CASSKDGGTIYF. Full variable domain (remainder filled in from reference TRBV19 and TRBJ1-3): DGGITQSPKYLFRKEGQNVTLSCEQNLNHDAMYWYRQDPGQGLRLIYYSQIVNDFQKGDIAEGYSVSREKKESFPLTVTSAQKNPTAFYLCASSKDGGTIYFGEGSWLTVV.

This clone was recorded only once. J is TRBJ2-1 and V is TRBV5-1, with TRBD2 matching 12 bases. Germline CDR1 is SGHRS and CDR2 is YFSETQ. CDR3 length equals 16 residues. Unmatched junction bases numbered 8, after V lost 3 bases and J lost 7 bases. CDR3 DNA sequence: TGCGCCAGCAGCTCGTCTAGCGGGAGGGACCGTAATGAGCAGTTCTTC. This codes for CASSSSSGRDRNEQFF.

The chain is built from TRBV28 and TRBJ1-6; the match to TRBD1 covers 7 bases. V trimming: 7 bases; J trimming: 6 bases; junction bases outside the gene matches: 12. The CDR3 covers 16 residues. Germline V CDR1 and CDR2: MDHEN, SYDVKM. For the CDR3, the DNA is TGTGCCAGCACCTCTAACCGGGACAGAGGTAATTCACCCCTCCACTTT. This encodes CASTSNRDRGNSPLHF.

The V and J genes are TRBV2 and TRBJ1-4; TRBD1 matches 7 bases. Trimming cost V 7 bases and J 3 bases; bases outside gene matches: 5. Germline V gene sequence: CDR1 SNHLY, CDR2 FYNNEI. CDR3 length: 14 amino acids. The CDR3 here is CASKEGAANEKLFF. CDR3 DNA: TGTGCCAGCAAAGAGGGGGCAGCTAATGAAAAACTGTTTTTT.

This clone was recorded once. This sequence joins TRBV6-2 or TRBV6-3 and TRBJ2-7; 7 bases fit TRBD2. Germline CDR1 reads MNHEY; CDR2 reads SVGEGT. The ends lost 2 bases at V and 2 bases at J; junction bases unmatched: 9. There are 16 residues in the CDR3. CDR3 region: CASSYRARGFAYEQYF. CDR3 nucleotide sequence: TGTGCCAGCAGTTACCGGGCGCGGGGGTTCGCCTACGAGCAGTACTTC.

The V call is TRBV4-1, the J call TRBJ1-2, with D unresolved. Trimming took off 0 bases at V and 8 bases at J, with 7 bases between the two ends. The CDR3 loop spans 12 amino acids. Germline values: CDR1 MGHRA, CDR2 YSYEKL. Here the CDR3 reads CASSQEELGYTF. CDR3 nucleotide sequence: TGCGCCAGCAGCCAAGAGGAGCTCGGCTACACCTTC.

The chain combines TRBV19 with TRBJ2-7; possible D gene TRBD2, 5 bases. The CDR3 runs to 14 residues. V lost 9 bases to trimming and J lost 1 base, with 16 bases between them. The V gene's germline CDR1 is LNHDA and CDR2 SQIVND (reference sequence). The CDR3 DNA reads TGTGCCAGCTCCCGAGGGTATGGTTCCTACGAGCAGTACTTC. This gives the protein CASSRGYGSYEQYF.

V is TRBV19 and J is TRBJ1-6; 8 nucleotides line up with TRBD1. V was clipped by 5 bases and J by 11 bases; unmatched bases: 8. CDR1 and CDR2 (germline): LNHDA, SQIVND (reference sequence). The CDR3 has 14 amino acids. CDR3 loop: CASSDDRGRTPLHF. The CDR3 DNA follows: TGTGCCAGTAGTGACGACAGGGGAAGGACACCCCTCCACTTT.

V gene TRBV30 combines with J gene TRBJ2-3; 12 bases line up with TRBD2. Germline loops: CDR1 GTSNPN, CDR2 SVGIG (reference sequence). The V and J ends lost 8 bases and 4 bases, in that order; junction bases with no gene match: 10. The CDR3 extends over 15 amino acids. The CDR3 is CAGRTSGTPADTQYF. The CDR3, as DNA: TGTGCCGGACGGACTAGCGGGACGCCCGCAGATACGCAGTATTTT.

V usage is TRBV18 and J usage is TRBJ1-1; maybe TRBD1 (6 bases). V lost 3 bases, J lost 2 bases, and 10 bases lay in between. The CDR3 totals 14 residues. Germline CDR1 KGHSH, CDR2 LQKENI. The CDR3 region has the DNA TGTGCCAGCTCACCGTCCAGGGGAAACACTGAAGCTTTCTTT. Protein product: CASSPSRGNTEAFF.

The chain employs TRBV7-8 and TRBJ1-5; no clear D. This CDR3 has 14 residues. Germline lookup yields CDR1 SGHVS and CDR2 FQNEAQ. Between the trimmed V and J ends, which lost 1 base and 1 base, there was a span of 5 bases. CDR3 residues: CASSLDISNQPQHF. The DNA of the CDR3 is TGTGCCAGCAGCTTAGACATAAGCAATCAGCCCCAGCATTTT.

The CDR3 loop reads CASSLGAGSYGYTF. The CDR3 DNA sequence: TGTGCCAGCAGCTTAGGAGCGGGTAGCTATGGCTACACCTTC. V is TRBV7-2 and J is TRBJ1-2; D not certain. Germline assignment: CDR1 SGHTA and CDR2 FQGNSA. CDR3 size: 14 residues. Deletions cut 1 base from V and 4 bases from J, with 10 bases between.